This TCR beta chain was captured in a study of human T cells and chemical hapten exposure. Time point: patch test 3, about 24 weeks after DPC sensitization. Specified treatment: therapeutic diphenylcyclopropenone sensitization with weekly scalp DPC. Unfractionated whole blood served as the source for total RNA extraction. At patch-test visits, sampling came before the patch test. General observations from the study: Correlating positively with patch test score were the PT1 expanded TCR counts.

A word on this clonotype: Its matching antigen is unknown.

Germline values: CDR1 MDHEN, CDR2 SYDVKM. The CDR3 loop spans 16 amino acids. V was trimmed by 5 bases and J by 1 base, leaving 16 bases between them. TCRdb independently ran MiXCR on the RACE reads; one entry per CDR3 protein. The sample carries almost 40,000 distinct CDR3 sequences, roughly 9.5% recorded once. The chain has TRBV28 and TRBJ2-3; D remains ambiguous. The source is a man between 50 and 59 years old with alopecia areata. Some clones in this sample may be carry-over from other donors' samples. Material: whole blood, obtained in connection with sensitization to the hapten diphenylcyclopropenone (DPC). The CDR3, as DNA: TGTGCCAGCAGTCCCATTTATCTTAGTGGCACAGATACGCAGTATTTT. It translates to CASSPIYLSGTDTQYF.